What follows are 17 T cell receptor beta chains derived from one specimen sequenced in a study of T cells in localized non-small cell lung cancer (dated by TCRdb to the early 2020s). Library prep was done by the immunoSEQ multiplex PCR assay. TCRdb obtained this table from immuneACCESS and retained in-frame rearrangements with V and J assigned. These tables miss some clones; where compared with another copy, unresolved V genes account for less than half of the shortfall, and the remainder is unexplained. This sample is represented by 20,000 to 30,000 clones; about 81% of them were singletons. Roughly 4.3% of the sample lies in the top ten. Sequenced material: peripheral blood, taken before any cancer treatment. The receptors originated from a woman aged 40 to 75 with stage I lung adenocarcinoma.

The gene calls are TRBV19 and TRBJ1-3; D gene unclear. The CDR3 has 13 residues. CDR1 is LNHDA, CDR2 SQIVND, per germline (reference sequence). Trimming removed 3 bases at V and 4 bases at J, with 7 bases between. The CDR3 loop is CASSIYGGNTIYF. In DNA, the CDR3 is TGTGCCAGTAGTATTTATGGAGGAAACACCATATATTTT.

The V and J genes are TRBV6-1 and TRBJ1-2, with D uncertain. Germline values: CDR1 MNHNS, CDR2 SASEGT. V was clipped by 0 bases and J by 4 bases, with 9 bases between them. CDR3 length: 14 amino acids. CDR3 residues: CASSEAFPTYGYTF. For the CDR3, the DNA is TGTGCCAGCAGTGAAGCGTTCCCCACCTATGGCTACACCTTC.

The chain is built from TRBV11-3 and TRBJ2-2; 10 positions agree with TRBD2. J was trimmed by 4 bases and V by 5 bases; bases with no gene match: 7. Germline assignment: CDR1 SGHNT and CDR2 YENEEA. The length of the CDR3 is 16 residues. This chain's CDR3 is CASSASLAGVTGELFF. The CDR3 nucleotides read TGTGCCAGCAGCGCCAGTCTAGCGGGGGTCACCGGGGAGCTGTTTTTT.

The chain joins TRBV11-3 to TRBJ1-2; D is unclear. V dropped 3 bases and J dropped 4 bases, with 12 bases sitting between them. Germline V CDR1 and CDR2: SGHNT, YENEEA. This CDR3 has 14 residues. The CDR3 bases are TGTGCCAGCAGCTTGTATGGTAGCGGCTATGGCTACACCTTC. Encoded protein: CASSLYGSGYGYTF.

This sequence joins TRBV5-1 and TRBJ2-1; TRBD2 matches 11 bases. Germline assignment: CDR1 SGHRS and CDR2 YFSETQ. This CDR3 spans 14 amino acids. V lost 7 bases, J lost 5 bases, and 5 bases stayed unmatched. The CDR3 spells CASHSSGGNNEQFF. CDR3 nucleotide sequence: TGCGCCAGCCATTCTAGCGGGGGGAACAATGAGCAGTTCTTC.

V and J are TRBV30 and TRBJ1-6, with a tentative D call TRBD1 (5 bases). Germline CDR1 and CDR2: GTSNPN and SVGIG (reference sequence). V was trimmed by 2 bases and J by 12 bases, leaving 17 bases between them. CDR3 length equals 14 residues. The CDR3 sequence is CAWSQNQGALPLHF. The CDR3 region has the DNA TGTGCCTGGAGTCAGAATCAGGGTGCCCTACCCCTCCACTTT.

J is TRBJ2-3 and V is TRBV5-6, with TRBD2 matching over 7 bases. CDR1 and CDR2 from the germline V gene are SGHDT and YYEEEE. Trimming removed 2 bases from V and 2 bases from J; junction bases left unmatched: 11. The CDR3 runs to 17 residues. In DNA form, the CDR3 reads TGTGCCAGCAGCTTCCGCGGGGGAGCTTTTGACACAGATACGCAGTATTTT. It translates to CASSFRGGAFDTDTQYF.

The chain carries TRBV7-6 and TRBJ1-2; weak D call: TRBD1 (5 bases). In germline, CDR1 is SGHVS, CDR2 FNYEAQ. This CDR3 is built from 12 residues. Trimming cost V 5 bases and J 7 bases, with 11 bases left between them. CDR3 loop: CASSPSQGGYTF. In DNA, the CDR3 is TGTGCCAGCAGCCCTAGCCAGGGTGGCTACACCTTC.

With regard to this clone: Relative to the germline gene, one junction end is altered; a read error may explain this. The rearrangement links TRBV5-8 to TRBJ1-1; D might be TRBD1 (5 bases). Germline CDR1 reads SGHTS; CDR2 reads YDEGEE. The CDR3 has 12 amino acids. The CDR3 region is CASSSSYRSRDF. The CDR3 region has the DNA TGTGCCAGCAGCTCTTCTTACAGGAGCCGGGATTTC.

This clone was found once. The gene calls are TRBV29-1 and TRBJ1-1; D is uncertain. The CDR3 runs to 11 residues. Looked up from germline, CDR1 is SQVTM and CDR2 is ANQGSEA. V was trimmed by 8 bases and J by 8 bases, leaving 15 bases between them. The CDR3 sequence: CSIILPREAFF. The CDR3 nucleotides read TGCAGCATAATACTCCCCCGGGAAGCTTTCTTT. Drawing the rest from reference TRBV29-1 and TRBJ1-1, the complete variable domain is SAVISQKPSRDICQRGTSLTIQCQVDSQVTMMFWYRQQPGQSLTLIATANQGSEATYESGFVIDKFPISRPNLTFSTLTVSNMSPEDSSIYLCSIILPREAFFGQGTRLTVV.

This sequence joins TRBV5-1 and TRBJ2-2; D not certain. V was cut by 4 bases and J by 4 bases, with 8 bases left in between. CDR1 and CDR2 (germline): SGHRS, YFSETQ. The length of the CDR3 is 13 residues. The CDR3, as DNA: TGCGCCAGCAGCACGACCCGCACCGGGGAGCTGTTTTTT. Translating it yields CASSTTRTGELFF.

The chain couples TRBV9 to TRBJ1-2; D perhaps matches TRBD1 (5 bases). Trimming stripped 0 bases from V and 8 bases from J, with 11 bases between. The CDR3 is made up of 13 amino acids. Germline V lookup: CDR1 SGDLS, CDR2 YYNGEE. The CDR3 loop reads CASSVGWRGGYTF. CDR3 nucleotide sequence: TGTGCCAGCAGCGTAGGGTGGCGGGGCGGCTACACCTTC.

The sample holds one count of this clone. The chain employs TRBV10-1 and TRBJ2-1; 10 positions agree with TRBD2. The CDR3 consists of 16 residues. J gave up 3 bases and V 7 bases, and 9 bases lay outside the gene matches. The germline CDR1 and CDR2 sequences are WNHNN and SYGVQD (reference sequence). For the CDR3, the DNA is TGCGCCAGCATCCGTAACCTAGCGGGGGTCTACAATGAGCAGTTCTTC. Encoded protein: CASIRNLAGVYNEQFF.

The count of this clone is one. This chain links TRBV19 with TRBJ1-5; 9 bases align to TRBD1. Germline-derived CDR1 and CDR2 are LNHDA and SQIVND (reference sequence). Trimming cost V 6 bases and J 9 bases; bases outside gene matches: 6. This CDR3 contains 13 residues. This CDR3 reads CASRTGQGRPQHF. The CDR3 DNA sequence: TGTGCCAGTAGAACCGGACAGGGGAGGCCCCAGCATTTT.

The chain recombines TRBV7-3 with TRBJ2-2; D ambiguous. Germline V gene lookup returns CDR1 SGHTA and CDR2 FQGTGA. The CDR3 runs to 14 residues. With 4 bases removed from V and 2 bases from J, the gap between germline ends came to 8 bases. This chain's CDR3 is CASSSSPNTGELFF. For the CDR3, the DNA is TGTGCCAGCAGCTCCAGCCCTAACACCGGGGAGCTGTTTTTT.

This clone was recorded only once. This rearrangement joins TRBV5-6 to TRBJ2-7; a possible D gene is TRBD1 (5 bases). Germline CDR1 SGHDT, CDR2 YYEEEE. V was shortened by 4 bases and J by 4 bases, with 9 bases between the two germline ends. This CDR3 is built from 12 residues. The CDR3 sequence is CASSLDRYEQYF. In nucleotides, the CDR3 is TGTGCCAGCAGCCTTGACAGATACGAGCAGTACTTC.

The chain links TRBV7-9 to TRBJ1-5, with D perhaps matching TRBD1 (5 bases). This CDR3 region has 14 residues. The V gene lost 0 bases and the J gene lost 7 bases, with 10 bases spanning the gap. Germline values: CDR1 SEHNR, CDR2 FQNEAQ (reference sequence). In nucleotides, the CDR3 is TGTGCCAGCAGCTTAGCTGGGGCGACCCAGCCCCAGCATTTT. Translated: CASSLAGATQPQHF.